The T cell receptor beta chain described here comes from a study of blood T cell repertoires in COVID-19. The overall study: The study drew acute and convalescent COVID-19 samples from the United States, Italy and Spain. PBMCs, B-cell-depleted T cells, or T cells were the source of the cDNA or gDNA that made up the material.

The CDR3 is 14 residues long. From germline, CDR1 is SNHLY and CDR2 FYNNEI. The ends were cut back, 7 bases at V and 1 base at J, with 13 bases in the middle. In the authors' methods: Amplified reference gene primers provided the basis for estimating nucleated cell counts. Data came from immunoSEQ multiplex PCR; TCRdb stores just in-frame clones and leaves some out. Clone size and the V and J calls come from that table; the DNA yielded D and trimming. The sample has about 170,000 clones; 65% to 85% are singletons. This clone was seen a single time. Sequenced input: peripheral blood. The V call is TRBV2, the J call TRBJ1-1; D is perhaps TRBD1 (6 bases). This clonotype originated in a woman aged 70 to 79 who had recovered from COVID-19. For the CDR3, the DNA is TGTGCCAGCAAATTCAGGACAGCGAACACTGAAGCTTTCTTT. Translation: CASKFRTANTEAFF. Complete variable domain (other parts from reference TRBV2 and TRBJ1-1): EPEVTQTPSHQVTQMGQEVILRCVPISNHLYFYWYRQILGQKVEFLVSFYNNEISEKSEIFDDQFSVERPDGSNFTLKIRSTKLEDSAMYFCASKFRTANTEAFFGQGTRLTVV.